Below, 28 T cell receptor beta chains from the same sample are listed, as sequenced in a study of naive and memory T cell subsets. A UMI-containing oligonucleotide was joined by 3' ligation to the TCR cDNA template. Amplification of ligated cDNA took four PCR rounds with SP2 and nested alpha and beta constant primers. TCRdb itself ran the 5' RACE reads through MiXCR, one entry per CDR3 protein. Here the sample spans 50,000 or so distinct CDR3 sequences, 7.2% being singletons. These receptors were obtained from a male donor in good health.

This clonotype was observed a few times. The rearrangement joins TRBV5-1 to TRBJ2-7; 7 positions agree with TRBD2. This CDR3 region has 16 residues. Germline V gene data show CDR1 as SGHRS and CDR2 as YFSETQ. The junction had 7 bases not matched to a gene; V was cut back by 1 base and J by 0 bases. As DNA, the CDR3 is TGCGCCAGCAGCTTGCTCAGCGGGGAACCCTCCTACGAGCAGTACTTC. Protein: CASSLLSGEPSYEQYF.

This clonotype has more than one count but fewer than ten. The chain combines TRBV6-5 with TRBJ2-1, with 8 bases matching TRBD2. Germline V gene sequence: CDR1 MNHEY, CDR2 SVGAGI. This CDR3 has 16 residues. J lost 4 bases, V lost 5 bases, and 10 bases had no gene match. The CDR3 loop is CASSPSTSGRYNEQFF. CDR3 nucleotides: TGTGCCAGCAGTCCATCCACCAGCGGGAGATACAATGAGCAGTTCTTC.

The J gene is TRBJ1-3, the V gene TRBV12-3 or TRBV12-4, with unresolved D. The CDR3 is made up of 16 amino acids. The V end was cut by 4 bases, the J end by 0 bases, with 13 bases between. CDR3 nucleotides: TGTGCCAGCAGTTGGGGAGGGCAGTCCTCTGGAAACACCATATATTTT. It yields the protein CASSWGGQSSGNTIYF.

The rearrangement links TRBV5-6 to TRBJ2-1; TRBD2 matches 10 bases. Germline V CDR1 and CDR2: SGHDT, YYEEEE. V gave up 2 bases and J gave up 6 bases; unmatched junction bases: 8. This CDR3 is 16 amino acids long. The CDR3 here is CASSFLSLAGVNEQFF. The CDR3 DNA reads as TGTGCCAGCAGCTTCCTCTCGCTAGCGGGAGTCAATGAGCAGTTCTTC.

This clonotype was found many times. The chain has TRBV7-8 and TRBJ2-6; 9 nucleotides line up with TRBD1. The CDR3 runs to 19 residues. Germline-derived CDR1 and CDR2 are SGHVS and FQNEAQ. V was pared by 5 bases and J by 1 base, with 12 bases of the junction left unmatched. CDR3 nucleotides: TGTGCCAGCAGCCCCCTGACCGGGACAGGGACGTCTGGGGCCAACGTCCTGACTTTC. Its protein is CASSPLTGTGTSGANVLTF.

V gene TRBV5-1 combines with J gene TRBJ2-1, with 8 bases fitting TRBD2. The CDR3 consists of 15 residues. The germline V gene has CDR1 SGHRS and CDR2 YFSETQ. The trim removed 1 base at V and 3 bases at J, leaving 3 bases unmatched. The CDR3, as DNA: TGCGCCAGCAGCTTGATAGCGGGGCACTACAATGAGCAGTTCTTC. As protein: CASSLIAGHYNEQFF.

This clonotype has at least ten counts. The CDR3 loop is CASSSTSGSFLQYF. In DNA form, the CDR3 reads TGTGCCAGCAGCTCTACCTCCGGGTCTTTTTTGCAGTATTTT. J is TRBJ2-3 and V is TRBV11-2, with no clear D. This CDR3 has 14 amino acids. Germline-derived CDR1 and CDR2 are SGHAT and FQNNGV. V dropped 4 bases and J dropped 11 bases, with 19 bases sitting between them.

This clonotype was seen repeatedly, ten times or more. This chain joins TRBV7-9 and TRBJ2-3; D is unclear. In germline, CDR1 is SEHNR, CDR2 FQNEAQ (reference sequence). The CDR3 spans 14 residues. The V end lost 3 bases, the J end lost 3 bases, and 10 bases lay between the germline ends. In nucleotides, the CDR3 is TGTGCCAGCAGCTTCGATAGGCTTACAGATACGCAGTATTTT. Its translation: CASSFDRLTDTQYF.

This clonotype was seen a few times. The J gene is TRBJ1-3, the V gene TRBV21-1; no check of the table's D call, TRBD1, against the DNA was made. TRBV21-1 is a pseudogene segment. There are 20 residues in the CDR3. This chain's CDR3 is CASSKVREGGGDPSGNTIYF. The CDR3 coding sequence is TGTGCCAGCAGCAAAGTAAGGGAAGGGGGAGGAGATCCTTCTGGAAACACCATATATTTT.

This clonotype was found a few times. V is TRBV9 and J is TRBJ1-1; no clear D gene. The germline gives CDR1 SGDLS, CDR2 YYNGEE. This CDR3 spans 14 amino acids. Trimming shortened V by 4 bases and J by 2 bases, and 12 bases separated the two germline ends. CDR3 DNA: TGTGCCAGCAGCCCTACGCGCGTTAACACTGAAGCTTTCTTT. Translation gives CASSPTRVNTEAFF.

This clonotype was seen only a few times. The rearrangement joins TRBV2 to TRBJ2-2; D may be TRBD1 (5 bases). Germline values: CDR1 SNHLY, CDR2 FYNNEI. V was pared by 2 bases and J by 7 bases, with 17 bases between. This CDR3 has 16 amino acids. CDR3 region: CASSEPPRQYGGELFF. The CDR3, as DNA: TGTGCCAGCAGTGAACCCCCTCGACAGTATGGCGGGGAGCTGTTTTTT.

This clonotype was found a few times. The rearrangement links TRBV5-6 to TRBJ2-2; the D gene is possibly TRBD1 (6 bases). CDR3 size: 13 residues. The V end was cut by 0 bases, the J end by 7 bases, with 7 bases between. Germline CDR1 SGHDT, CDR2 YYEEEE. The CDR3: CASSLVGGGELFF. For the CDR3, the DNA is TGTGCCAGCAGCTTGGTAGGGGGCGGGGAGCTGTTTTTT.

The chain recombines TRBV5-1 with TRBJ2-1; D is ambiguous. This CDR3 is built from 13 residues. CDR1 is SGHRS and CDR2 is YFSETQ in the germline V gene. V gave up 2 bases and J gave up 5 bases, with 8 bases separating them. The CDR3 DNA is TGCGCCAGCAGCTTTGTGGGCGACAATGAGCAGTTCTTC. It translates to CASSFVGDNEQFF.

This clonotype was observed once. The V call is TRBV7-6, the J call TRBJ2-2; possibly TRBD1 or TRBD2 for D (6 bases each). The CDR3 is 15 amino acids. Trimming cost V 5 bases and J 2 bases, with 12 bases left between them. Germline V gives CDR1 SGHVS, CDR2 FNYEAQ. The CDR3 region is CASSPAGHNTGELFF. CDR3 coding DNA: TGTGCCAGCAGCCCCGCGGGACACAACACCGGGGAGCTGTTTTTT.

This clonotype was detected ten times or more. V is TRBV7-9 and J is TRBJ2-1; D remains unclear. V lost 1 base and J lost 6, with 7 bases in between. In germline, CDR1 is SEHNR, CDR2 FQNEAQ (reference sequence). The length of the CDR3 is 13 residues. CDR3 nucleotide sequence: TGTGCCAGCAGCTTAGGAAATCTCAATGAGCAGTTCTTC. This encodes CASSLGNLNEQFF.

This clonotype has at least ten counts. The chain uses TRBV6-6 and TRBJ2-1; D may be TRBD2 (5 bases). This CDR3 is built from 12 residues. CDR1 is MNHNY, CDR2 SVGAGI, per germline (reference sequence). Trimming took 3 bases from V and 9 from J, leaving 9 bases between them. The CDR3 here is CASSYSEAEQFF. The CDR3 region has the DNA TGTGCCAGCAGTTATTCGGAGGCTGAGCAGTTCTTC.

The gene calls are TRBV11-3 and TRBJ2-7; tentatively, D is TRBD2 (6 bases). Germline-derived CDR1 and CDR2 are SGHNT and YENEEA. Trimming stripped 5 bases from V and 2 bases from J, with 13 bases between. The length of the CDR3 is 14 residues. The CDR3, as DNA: TGTGCCAGCAGCCGCGGGACCGGGACCTACGAGCAGTACTTC. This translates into CASSRGTGTYEQYF.

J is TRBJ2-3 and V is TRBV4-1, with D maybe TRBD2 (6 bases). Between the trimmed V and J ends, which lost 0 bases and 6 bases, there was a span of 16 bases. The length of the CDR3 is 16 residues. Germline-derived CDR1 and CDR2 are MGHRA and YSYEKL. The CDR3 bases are TGCGCCAGCAGCCAAGATTGGACGGGAGTCTCCGATACGCAGTATTTT. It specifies CASSQDWTGVSDTQYF.

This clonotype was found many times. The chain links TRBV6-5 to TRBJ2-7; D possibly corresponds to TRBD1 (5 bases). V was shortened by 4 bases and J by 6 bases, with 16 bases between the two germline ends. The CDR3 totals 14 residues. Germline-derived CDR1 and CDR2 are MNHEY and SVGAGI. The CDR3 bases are TGTGCCAGCAGTTCAACGACAGATTTTACCGAGCAGTACTTC. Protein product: CASSSTTDFTEQYF.

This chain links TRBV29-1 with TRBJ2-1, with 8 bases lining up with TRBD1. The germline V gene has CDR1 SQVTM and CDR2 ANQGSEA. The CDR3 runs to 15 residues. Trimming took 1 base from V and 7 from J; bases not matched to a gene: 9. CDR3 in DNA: TGCAGCGTTGAAGTTTATCATACAGGGGGGAATGAGCAGTTCTTC. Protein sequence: CSVEVYHTGGNEQFF.

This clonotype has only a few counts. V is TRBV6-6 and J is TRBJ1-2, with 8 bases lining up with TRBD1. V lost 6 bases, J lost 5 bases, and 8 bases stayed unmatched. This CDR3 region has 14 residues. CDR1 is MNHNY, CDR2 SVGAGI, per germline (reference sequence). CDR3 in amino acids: CASRLTGEGYGYTF. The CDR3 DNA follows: TGTGCCAGCAGACTGACAGGGGAAGGGTATGGCTACACCTTC.

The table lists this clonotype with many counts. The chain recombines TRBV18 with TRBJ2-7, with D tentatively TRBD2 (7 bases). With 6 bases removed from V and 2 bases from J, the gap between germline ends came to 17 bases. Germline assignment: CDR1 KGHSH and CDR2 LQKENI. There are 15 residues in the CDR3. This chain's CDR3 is CASSSSGGIAYEQYF. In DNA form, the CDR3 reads TGTGCCAGCTCTTCCTCGGGGGGCATCGCCTACGAGCAGTACTTC. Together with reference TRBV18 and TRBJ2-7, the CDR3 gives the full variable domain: NAGVMQNPRHLVRRRGQEARLRCSPMKGHSHVYWYRQLPEEGLKFMVYLQKENIIDESGMPKERFSAEFPKEGPSILRIQQVVRGDSAAYFCASSSSGGIAYEQYFGPGTRLTVT.

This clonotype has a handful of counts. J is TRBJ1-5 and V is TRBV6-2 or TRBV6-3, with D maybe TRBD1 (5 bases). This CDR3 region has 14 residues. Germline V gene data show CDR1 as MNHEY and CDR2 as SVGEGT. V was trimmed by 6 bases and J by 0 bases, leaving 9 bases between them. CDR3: CASRTGTSNQPQHF. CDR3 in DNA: TGTGCCAGCAGAACCGGGACTAGCAATCAGCCCCAGCATTTT.

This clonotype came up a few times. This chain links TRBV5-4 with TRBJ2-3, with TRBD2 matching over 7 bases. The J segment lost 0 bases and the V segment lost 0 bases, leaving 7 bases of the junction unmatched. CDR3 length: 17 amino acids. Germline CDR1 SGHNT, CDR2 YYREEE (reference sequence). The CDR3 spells CASSLAGTTTSTDTQYF. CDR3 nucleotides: TGTGCCAGCAGCTTGGCGGGGACTACCACTAGCACAGATACGCAGTATTTT.

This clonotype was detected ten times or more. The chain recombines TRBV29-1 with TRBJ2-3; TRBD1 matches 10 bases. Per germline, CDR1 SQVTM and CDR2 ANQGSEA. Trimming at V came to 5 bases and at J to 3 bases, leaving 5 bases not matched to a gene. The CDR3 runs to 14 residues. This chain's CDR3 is CSVIGQGGTDTQYF. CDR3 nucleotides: TGCAGCGTTATCGGACAGGGGGGAACAGATACGCAGTATTTT.

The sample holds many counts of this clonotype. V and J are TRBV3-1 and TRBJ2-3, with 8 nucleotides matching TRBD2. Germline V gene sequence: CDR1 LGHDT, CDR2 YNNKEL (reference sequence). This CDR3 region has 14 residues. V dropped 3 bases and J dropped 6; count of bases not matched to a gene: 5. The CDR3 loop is CASSQGLGGDTQYF. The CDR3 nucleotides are TGTGCCAGCAGCCAGGGACTAGGCGGGGATACGCAGTATTTT.

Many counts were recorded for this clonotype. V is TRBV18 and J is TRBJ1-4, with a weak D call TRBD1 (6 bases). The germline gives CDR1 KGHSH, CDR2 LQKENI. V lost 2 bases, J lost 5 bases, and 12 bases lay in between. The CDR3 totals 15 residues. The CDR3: CASSPSTGNNEKLFF. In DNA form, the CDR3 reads TGTGCCAGCTCACCATCTACAGGGAACAATGAAAAACTGTTTTTT.

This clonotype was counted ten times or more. Here the CDR3 reads CSAKGADANYGYTF. The CDR3 DNA reads TGCAGTGCTAAGGGGGCAGACGCTAACTATGGCTACACCTTC. The V and J genes are TRBV20-1 and TRBJ1-2, with 7 bases that match TRBD1. The length of the CDR3 is 14 residues. Germline loops: CDR1 DFQATT, CDR2 SNEGSKA (reference sequence). J lost 0 bases, V lost 4 bases, and 5 bases had no gene match.